These T cell receptor beta chains were read from a single sample in a study of metastatic and nonmetastatic thyroid tumors. Using MiXCR, TCRdb reanalyzed the PCR reads. The sample contains roughly 64,000 clones, approximately 4.1% of which appear only once. The sample consisted of blood. The receptor set was obtained from a female donor with papillary thyroid cancer or a benign thyroid nodule (not recorded which). Some clones in this sample may be carry-over from other donors' samples. Each CDR3 is given with its conserved first and last residue. Fields, in order: D gene, J gene, clone size, V gene, CDR3 DNA, CDR3 protein. A D gene is named only where the DNA matches it firmly. Not all rows give a size; the values are once, few, many and, for expanded clones, a class.

D gene: TRBD2; J gene: TRBJ2-3; clone size: many; V gene: TRBV24-1; CDR3 DNA: TGTGCCACCAGTGATTCTAGCGGGAGGGCCGATACGCAGTATTTT; CDR3 protein: CATSDSSGRADTQYF
D gene: -; J gene: TRBJ2-3; clone size: many; V gene: TRBV3-1; CDR3 DNA: TGTGCCAGCAGTCACCTGATGGACACGCAGTATTTT; CDR3 protein: CASSHLMDTQYF
D gene: -; J gene: TRBJ1-5; clone size: -; V gene: TRBV6-5; CDR3 DNA: TGTGCCAGCAGTTATCGGGGAGGAGGCAATCAGCCCCAGCATTTT; CDR3 protein: CASSYRGGGNQPQHF
D gene: -; J gene: TRBJ2-1; clone size: many; V gene: TRBV5-4; CDR3 DNA: TGTGCCAGCAGCTTTACACGATACAATGAGCAGTTCTTC; CDR3 protein: CASSFTRYNEQFF
D gene: -; J gene: TRBJ1-1; clone size: many; V gene: TRBV12-3/TRBV12-4; CDR3 DNA: TGTGCCAGCAAAATTAGATTGGGAGTAATGGACACTGAAGCTTTCTTT; CDR3 protein: CASKIRLGVMDTEAFF
D gene: -; J gene: TRBJ2-7; clone size: many; V gene: TRBV20-1; CDR3 DNA: TGCAGTGCTAGTCCGGGACACGAGCAGTACTTC; CDR3 protein: CSASPGHEQYF
D gene: TRBD2; J gene: TRBJ2-2; clone size: few; V gene: TRBV10-1; CDR3 DNA: TGCGCCAGCAGTGTGGCGGGAGGCACCGGGGAGCTGTTTTTT; CDR3 protein: CASSVAGGTGELFF
D gene: -; J gene: TRBJ1-5; clone size: few; V gene: TRBV19; CDR3 DNA: TGTGCCAGTAGCAAGGGAGGGTGCAATCAACCCCAGCATTTT; CDR3 protein: CASSKGGCNQPQHF
D gene: TRBD1; J gene: TRBJ1-2; clone size: many; V gene: TRBV6-1; CDR3 DNA: TGTGCCAGCAGTTACCTGACAGGGGATGGCTACACCTTC; CDR3 protein: CASSYLTGDGYTF
D gene: TRBD2; J gene: TRBJ2-7; clone size: many; V gene: TRBV10-2; CDR3 DNA: TGCGCCAGCAGTGAGTCCGGGGGGGACTACGAGCAGTACTTC; CDR3 protein: CASSESGGDYEQYF
D gene: TRBD1; J gene: TRBJ2-1; clone size: many; V gene: TRBV6-1; CDR3 DNA: TGTGCCAGCAGTGAATACGCCATGCCTAGGGGGCGCAGGGACAATGAGCAGTTCTTC; CDR3 protein: CASSEYAMPRGRRDNEQFF
D gene: -; J gene: TRBJ2-7; clone size: few; V gene: TRBV7-9; CDR3 DNA: TGTGCCAGCAGCTCGGGACTGAGATACGAGCAGTACTTC; CDR3 protein: CASSSGLRYEQYF
D gene: -; J gene: TRBJ2-1; clone size: -; V gene: TRBV6-1; CDR3 DNA: TGTGCCAGCAAACGCCTGGTAGACCAATACAATGAGCAGTTCTTC; CDR3 protein: CASKRLVDQYNEQFF
D gene: -; J gene: TRBJ2-1; clone size: many; V gene: TRBV27; CDR3 DNA: TGTGCCAGCAGTTTGGGGGCCGGGACAAGATACAATGAGCAGTTCTTC; CDR3 protein: CASSLGAGTRYNEQFF
D gene: TRBD1; J gene: TRBJ2-5; clone size: few; V gene: TRBV12-3/TRBV12-4; CDR3 DNA: TGTGCCAGCAGTCCCCCTCGTTTGACAGGGGGCAAAAAGACCCAGTACTTC; CDR3 protein: CASSPPRLTGGKKTQYF
D gene: -; J gene: TRBJ1-2; clone size: few; V gene: TRBV6-9; CDR3 DNA: TGTGCCAGCAGTTATTGGGCTTACGGTTCTAACTATGGCTACACCTTC; CDR3 protein: CASSYWAYGSNYGYTF
D gene: -; J gene: TRBJ2-1; clone size: many; V gene: TRBV10-1; CDR3 DNA: TGCGCCAGCAGCCAGGGACTGGAATACAATGAGCAGTTCTTC; CDR3 protein: CASSQGLEYNEQFF
D gene: TRBD1; J gene: TRBJ2-2; clone size: few; V gene: TRBV6-1; CDR3 DNA: TGTGCCAGCAGGCAGGGACAGGGGGCCGCCGGGGAGCTGTTTTTT; CDR3 protein: CASRQGQGAAGELFF
D gene: TRBD1; J gene: TRBJ1-5; clone size: many; V gene: TRBV6-1; CDR3 DNA: TGTGCCAGCAGTGATAGGGGGCCGGGCAATCAGCCCCAGCATTTT; CDR3 protein: CASSDRGPGNQPQHF
D gene: TRBD1; J gene: TRBJ2-1; clone size: -; V gene: TRBV16; CDR3 DNA: TGTGCCAGCATCCAAGGACAGGGGCAGTTCTTC; CDR3 protein: CASIQGQGQFF
D gene: -; J gene: TRBJ2-7; clone size: few; V gene: TRBV6-1; CDR3 DNA: TGTGCCACCCGCCGGTACAGGGAAGACGATCAGTACTTC; CDR3 protein: CATRRYREDDQYF
D gene: -; J gene: TRBJ2-1; clone size: -; V gene: TRBV12-3/TRBV12-4; CDR3 DNA: TGTGCCAGCAGTTTGCAGGTAGACTCCTACAATGAGCAGTTCTTC; CDR3 protein: CASSLQVDSYNEQFF
D gene: -; J gene: TRBJ2-3; clone size: many; V gene: TRBV7-2; CDR3 DNA: TGTGCCAGCAGCCCCCACCCGATGCCGGCGCAGTATTTT; CDR3 protein: CASSPHPMPAQYF
D gene: -; J gene: TRBJ1-1; clone size: many; V gene: TRBV6-5; CDR3 DNA: TGTGCCAGCAGTTACTGGGGAGGGAGCACTGAAGCTTTCTTT; CDR3 protein: CASSYWGGSTEAFF
D gene: -; J gene: TRBJ1-6; clone size: many; V gene: TRBV9; CDR3 DNA: TGTGCCAGCAGCGTAGGGCGGGTGGGAAATTCACCCCTCCACTTT; CDR3 protein: CASSVGRVGNSPLHF
D gene: -; J gene: TRBJ2-2; clone size: few; V gene: TRBV5-1; CDR3 DNA: TGCGCCAGCAGCTTGGTGGGCCATACCGGGGATCTGTTTTTT; CDR3 protein: CASSLVGHTGDLFF
D gene: -; J gene: TRBJ2-5; clone size: many; V gene: TRBV14; CDR3 DNA: TGTGCCGGCAGCCAAGAGTGGGGAGAGACCCAGTACTTC; CDR3 protein: CAGSQEWGETQYF
D gene: -; J gene: TRBJ2-5; clone size: -; V gene: TRBV7-3; CDR3 DNA: TGTGCCAGCAGCCCGGCGGGGTCGGGGGATACCCAGTACTTC; CDR3 protein: CASSPAGSGDTQYF
D gene: -; J gene: TRBJ1-1; clone size: many; V gene: TRBV4-2; CDR3 DNA: TGTGCCAGCAGCCAAGACCCGGATGACACTGAAGCTTTCTTT; CDR3 protein: CASSQDPDDTEAFF
D gene: -; J gene: TRBJ1-6; clone size: many; V gene: TRBV3-1; CDR3 DNA: TGTGCCAGCAGCCCGATTATGACTCGGGACACCGCACCCCTCCACTTT; CDR3 protein: CASSPIMTRDTAPLHF
D gene: TRBD1; J gene: TRBJ1-2; clone size: many; V gene: TRBV4-1; CDR3 DNA: TGCGCCAGCAGCCAATTGGCACAGGGGGCCAAGGGCTATGGCTACACCTTC; CDR3 protein: CASSQLAQGAKGYGYTF
D gene: TRBD2; J gene: TRBJ2-3; clone size: many; V gene: TRBV7-6; CDR3 DNA: TGTGCCAGCAGCTTCCGAGCGGGGGCTAGCACAGATACGCAGTATTTT; CDR3 protein: CASSFRAGASTDTQYF
D gene: TRBD1; J gene: TRBJ1-1; clone size: many; V gene: TRBV3-1; CDR3 DNA: TGTGCCAGCACAACCATGGAGGGGGCCGCTGAAGCTTTCTTT; CDR3 protein: CASTTMEGAAEAFF
D gene: -; J gene: TRBJ2-1; clone size: -; V gene: TRBV20-1; CDR3 DNA: TGCAGTGCCGAAGGGGGGAGTGACTCCTACAATGAGCAGTTCTTC; CDR3 protein: CSAEGGSDSYNEQFF
D gene: -; J gene: TRBJ2-6; clone size: -; V gene: TRBV6-4; CDR3 DNA: TGTGCCAGCAGTGAAGCTTCGACATACGTCAACGTCCTGACTTTC; CDR3 protein: CASSEASTYVNVLTF
D gene: TRBD2; J gene: TRBJ2-7; clone size: few; V gene: TRBV27; CDR3 DNA: TGTGCCAGCAGTTTACGGACTAGCGTCTCCTACGAGCAGTACTTC; CDR3 protein: CASSLRTSVSYEQYF
D gene: TRBD1; J gene: TRBJ1-2; clone size: many; V gene: TRBV20-1; CDR3 DNA: TGCAGTGCTCCGCCCCGGACAGGCGAGAACTATGGCTACACCTTC; CDR3 protein: CSAPPRTGENYGYTF
D gene: -; J gene: TRBJ2-6; clone size: many; V gene: TRBV30; CDR3 DNA: TGTGCCTTAGACAGTAGTATGGGGGCCAACGTCCTGACTTTC; CDR3 protein: CALDSSMGANVLTF
D gene: -; J gene: TRBJ1-6; clone size: -; V gene: TRBV6-5; CDR3 DNA: TGTGCCAGCAGTTACCTGGGTGTCCCCCTCCACTTT; CDR3 protein: CASSYLGVPLHF
D gene: -; J gene: TRBJ2-2; clone size: few; V gene: TRBV6-1; CDR3 DNA: TGTGCCAGCAGCGGCTGGTGGAAAGGGTCCTCCGCTGGGACCGGGGAGCTGTTTTTT; CDR3 protein: CASSGWWKGSSAGTGELFF
D gene: TRBD1; J gene: TRBJ2-1; clone size: many; V gene: TRBV5-1; CDR3 DNA: TGCGCCAGCAGCTTGGGATTGGGACAGAGCTACAATGAGCAGTTCTTC; CDR3 protein: CASSLGLGQSYNEQFF
D gene: -; J gene: TRBJ2-3; clone size: many; V gene: TRBV27; CDR3 DNA: TGCGCCAGCAGTTGGGGGGGCCCTTCCTACGCGAGTCCGCAGTATTTT; CDR3 protein: CASSWGGPSYASPQYF
D gene: TRBD2; J gene: TRBJ2-1; clone size: many; V gene: TRBV9; CDR3 DNA: TGTGCCAGCAGTGACGGCGGCGGGAGGGGAAATGAGCAGTTCTTC; CDR3 protein: CASSDGGGRGNEQFF
D gene: TRBD1; J gene: TRBJ1-2; clone size: few; V gene: TRBV6-2/TRBV6-3; CDR3 DNA: TGTGCCAGCAGCCTAAGAAGAAGCAGGACAGGCTATGGCTACACCTTC; CDR3 protein: CASSLRRSRTGYGYTF
D gene: -; J gene: TRBJ1-2; clone size: many; V gene: TRBV3-1; CDR3 DNA: TGTGCCAGCAGCCACCGGGACACTTCTAACTATGGCTACACCTTC; CDR3 protein: CASSHRDTSNYGYTF
D gene: -; J gene: TRBJ1-2; clone size: few; V gene: TRBV12-5; CDR3 DNA: TGTGCTAGTGGTTTGATCGGGGTGTATGGCTACACCTTC; CDR3 protein: CASGLIGVYGYTF
D gene: TRBD2; J gene: TRBJ2-5; clone size: many; V gene: TRBV9; CDR3 DNA: TGTGCCAGCATGCCTGGGACTAGCGGGGCATTCTCTCGGGGGACCCAGTACTTC; CDR3 protein: CASMPGTSGAFSRGTQYF
D gene: TRBD2; J gene: TRBJ2-7; clone size: -; V gene: TRBV6-5; CDR3 DNA: TGTGCCAGCCGTTTGATTAGCGGGGGAGGGGGCCACGAGCAGTACTTC; CDR3 protein: CASRLISGGGGHEQYF
D gene: TRBD1; J gene: TRBJ2-3; clone size: few; V gene: TRBV6-1; CDR3 DNA: TGTGCCAGCGAAGGCAACGGACAGGGGGTATCAGATACGCAGTATTTT; CDR3 protein: CASEGNGQGVSDTQYF
D gene: TRBD2; J gene: TRBJ2-1; clone size: many; V gene: TRBV11-2; CDR3 DNA: TGTGCCAGCAGGTCCTGGGGAGGGAGGGTACTCAATGAGCAGTTCTTC; CDR3 protein: CASRSWGGRVLNEQFF
D gene: TRBD2; J gene: TRBJ2-3; clone size: -; V gene: TRBV20-1; CDR3 DNA: TGCAGTGCCAGCCTTCTGGCTAGCGGGAGACCAGATACGCAGTATTTT; CDR3 protein: CSASLLASGRPDTQYF
D gene: TRBD1; J gene: TRBJ1-6; clone size: many; V gene: TRBV5-6; CDR3 DNA: TGTGCCAGCAGCGGGGGGACAGGGTTAAGCTCCTATAATTCACCCCTCCACTTT; CDR3 protein: CASSGGTGLSSYNSPLHF
D gene: TRBD1; J gene: TRBJ2-7; clone size: many; V gene: TRBV5-5; CDR3 DNA: TGTGCCAGCAGCCAGACAGGGGTGATCGAGCAGTACTTC; CDR3 protein: CASSQTGVIEQYF